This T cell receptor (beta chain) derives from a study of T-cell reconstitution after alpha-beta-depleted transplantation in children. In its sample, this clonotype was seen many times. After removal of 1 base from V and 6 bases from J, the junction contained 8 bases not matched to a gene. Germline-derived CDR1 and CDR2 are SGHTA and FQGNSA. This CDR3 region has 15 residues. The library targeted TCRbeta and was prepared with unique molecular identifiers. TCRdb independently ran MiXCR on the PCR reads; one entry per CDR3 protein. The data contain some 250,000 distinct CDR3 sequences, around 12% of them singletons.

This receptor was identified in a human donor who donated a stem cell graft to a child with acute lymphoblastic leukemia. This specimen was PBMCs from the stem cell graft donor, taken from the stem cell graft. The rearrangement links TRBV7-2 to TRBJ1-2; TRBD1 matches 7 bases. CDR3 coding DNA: TGTGCCAGCAGCTTAGAAGTGGTCAGGGGGGATGGCTACACCTTC. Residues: CASSLEVVRGDGYTF. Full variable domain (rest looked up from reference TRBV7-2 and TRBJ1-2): GAGVSQSPSNKVTEKGKDVELRCDPISGHTALYWYRQSLGQGLEFLIYFQGNSAPDKSGLPSDRFSAERTGGSVSTLTIQRTQQEDSAVYLCASSLEVVRGDGYTFGSGTRLTVV.